This passage covers 13 T cell receptor beta chains from one sample sequenced in a study of T cell repertoires in cytomegalovirus infection. Their antigens remain unidentified. Using its own MiXCR run on the reads, TCRdb lists one record per CDR3 protein. The sample holds hundreds of thousands of distinct CDR3 sequences, around a third seen once. The input for sequencing was cultured PBMCs, taken from culture after CMV antigen stimulation. Receptors originate from a human donor in good health (CMV status not recorded). Some clones in this sample may be carry-over from other donors' samples.

This clonotype was counted between two and nine times. The CDR3 reads CASSPFAGDSTGELFF. CDR3 sequence (DNA): TGTGCCAGCAGCCCATTCGCAGGGGACTCCACCGGGGAGCTGTTTTTT. The rearrangement links TRBV7-2 to TRBJ2-2; either TRBD1 or TRBD2 may fit D (6 bases each). Trimming cost V 5 bases and J 4 bases, with 17 bases left between them. This CDR3 spans 16 amino acids. Germline values: CDR1 SGHTA, CDR2 FQGNSA. Filled out from reference TRBV7-2 and TRBJ2-2, the complete variable domain reads GAGVSQSPSNKVTEKGKDVELRCDPISGHTALYWYRQSLGQGLEFLIYFQGNSAPDKSGLPSDRFSAERTGGSVSTLTIQRTQQEDSAVYLCASSPFAGDSTGELFFGEGSRLTVL.

This clonotype turned up a few times. The final CDR3 position lacks the conserved phenylalanine or tryptophan, pointing to a likely read error. The limits of the CDR3 on the DNA are not certain, so only TCRdb's listed CDR3 is given. This chain links TRBV7-4 with TRBJ2-1; the table gives TRBD2 as D, unverified against the DNA. The CDR3 extends over 10 residues, inclusive of both ends. CDR1 and CDR2 from the germline V gene are SGHVT and SQSDAQ. The CDR3 here is CASSMGEGLP.

This chain joins TRBV18 and TRBJ1-5; D is unclear. The CDR3 totals 16 residues. Germline V CDR1 and CDR2: KGHSH, LQKENI. Trimming shortened V by 4 bases and J by 1 base, and 14 bases separated the two germline ends. The CDR3, as DNA: TGTGCCAGCTCACGCAACCGGGCCTCGAGCAATCAGCCCCAGCATTTT. Translating it yields CASSRNRASSNQPQHF.

This chain links TRBV20-1 with TRBJ2-3; D is undetermined. The germline CDR1 and CDR2 sequences are DFQATT and SNEGSKA (reference sequence). The CDR3 sequence is 14 residues long. Trimming left V 4 bases short and J 2 bases short, with 13 bases between. The CDR3 bases are TGCAGTGCTATAAGTAGGCTAGTCACAGATACGCAGTATTTT. Translation gives CSAISRLVTDTQYF.

The rearrangement uses TRBV7-9 and TRBJ1-1; no definite D call. Trimming took off 2 bases at V and 4 bases at J, with 8 bases between the two ends. Germline V lookup: CDR1 SEHNR, CDR2 FQNEAQ (reference sequence). The CDR3 runs 13 residues. CDR3 region: CASSLLSATEAFF. The CDR3 DNA sequence: TGTGCCAGCAGCTTATTATCCGCCACTGAAGCTTTCTTT. Together with reference TRBV7-9 and TRBJ1-1, the CDR3 gives the full variable domain: DTGVSQNPRHKITKRGQNVTFRCDPISEHNRLYWYRQTLGQGPEFLTYFQNEAQLEKSRLLSDRFSAERPKGSFSTLEIQRTEQGDSAMYLCASSLLSATEAFFGQGTRLTVV.

This clonotype was seen repeatedly, ten times or more. The chain carries TRBV12-3 or TRBV12-4 and TRBJ2-3, with D perhaps being TRBD1 or TRBD2 (5 bases each). V lost 6 bases and J lost 3, with 13 bases in between. The CDR3 consists of 14 residues. The CDR3 region has the DNA TGTGCCAGCAGCCCGAGGGGTCCTACAGATACGCAGTATTTT. It specifies CASSPRGPTDTQYF.

The chain joins TRBV6-1 to TRBJ1-5, with TRBD1 as a possible D gene (5 bases). The CDR3 consists of 15 residues. V was cut by 2 bases and J by 1 base, with 9 bases left in between. CDR1 MNHNS and CDR2 SASEGT come from the germline V gene. CDR3 coding DNA: TGTGCCAGCAGTGAACGACAGAGAAGCAATCAGCCCCAGCATTTT. Translating it yields CASSERQRSNQPQHF.

V usage is TRBV18 and J usage is TRBJ2-3; D gene unclear. Trimming cost V 3 bases and J 0 bases, with 13 bases left between them. The CDR3 contains 16 residues. CDR1 is KGHSH and CDR2 is LQKENI in the germline V gene. The CDR3 nucleotides are TGTGCCAGCTCACCGACTTCCCCGCCTAGCACAGATACGCAGTATTTT. Translating it yields CASSPTSPPSTDTQYF.

This chain uses TRBV15 with TRBJ2-7; D ambiguous. V shed 0 bases and J shed 0 bases, with 9 bases lying between them. The length of the CDR3 is 15 residues. Per germline, CDR1 LNHNV and CDR2 YYDKDF (reference sequence). The CDR3 DNA reads as TGTGCCACCAGCAGAGATCTGGATCGCTCCTACGAGCAGTACTTC. This sequence encodes CATSRDLDRSYEQYF.

The V and J genes are TRBV4-1 and TRBJ2-2; D is unresolved. This CDR3 region has 13 residues. Germline lookup yields CDR1 MGHRA and CDR2 YSYEKL. V dropped 6 bases and J dropped 4 bases, with 9 bases sitting between them. In DNA form, the CDR3 reads TGCGCCAGCAGGGTGACGGGCACCGGGGAGCTGTTTTTT. Protein: CASRVTGTGELFF.

The J gene is TRBJ1-1, the V gene TRBV19; a weak D match, TRBD1 (5 bases). Germline V lookup: CDR1 LNHDA, CDR2 SQIVND (reference sequence). V was clipped by 4 bases and J by 4 bases, with 19 bases between them. The CDR3 extends over 16 amino acids. CDR3 nucleotide sequence: TGTGCCAGTAGTACGTCCCTGTCCCAGGGAGGCACTGAAGCTTTCTTT. Translation gives CASSTSLSQGGTEAFF.

This sequence joins TRBV6-2 or TRBV6-3 and TRBJ2-7, with D possibly called TRBD1 or TRBD2 (5 bases each). The V gene's germline CDR1 is MNHEY and CDR2 SVGEGT. The CDR3 runs to 18 residues. V was shortened by 3 bases and J by 0 bases, with 21 bases between the two germline ends. The CDR3 spells CASSYVTAAVTSSYEQYF. CDR3 nucleotides: TGTGCCAGCAGTTATGTGACAGCAGCGGTTACCAGCTCCTACGAGCAGTACTTC.

This clonotype turned up a few times. The chain carries TRBV6-5 and TRBJ2-3, with D possibly TRBD1 on 6 matching bases. Between the trimmed V and J ends, which lost 7 bases and 2 bases, there was a span of 22 bases. CDR1 and CDR2 from the germline V gene are MNHEY and SVGAGI. The CDR3 totals 17 residues. The CDR3 sequence is CASNRRSVGTNTDTQYF. In DNA form, the CDR3 reads TGTGCCAGCAACCGCCGATCGGTCGGGACAAACACAGATACGCAGTATTTT.